These T cell receptor beta chains were read from a single sample in a study of T-cell reconstitution after alpha-beta-depleted transplantation in children. TCRdb processed the PCR reads anew with MiXCR; each CDR3 protein has one entry. The data contain about 900,000 distinct CDR3 sequences, less than 30% of them singletons. The input for sequencing was PBMCs, mostly from graft donor cells, taken 360 days after TCRalphabeta/CD19-depleted stem cell transplant. The source of these receptors is a boy less than two years old who had a stem cell transplant for SCID, so the T cells may come from the graft donor. Both conserved end residues are part of each CDR3. The D gene is left open where the match is weak. For some rows the clone size is stated as once, few or many, or as a class when expanded; others skip it.

TRBD2,TRBJ2-1,TRBV5-1,15,.,TGCGCCAGCAGCTTGGAAGCGGGGAGGTACAATGAGCAGTTCTTC,CASSLEAGRYNEQFF
.,TRBJ1-1,TRBV20-1,13,.,TGCAGTGCTAGAGTAGGGATCGTCACTGAAGCTTTCTTT,CSARVGIVTEAFF
TRBD1,TRBJ2-5,TRBV6-5,14,few,TGTGCCAGCAGTTACGCCGGACAGGGGAAGACCCAGTACTTC,CASSYAGQGKTQYF
TRBD2,TRBJ2-5,TRBV20-1,16,few,TGCAGTGCTAGGCTCAGCGGGGGGAGGTGGGGAGAGACCCAGTACTTC,CSARLSGGRWGETQYF
.,TRBJ2-7,TRBV9,15,.,TGTGCCAGCAGCCCCTACCACCAGGGGTCCTACGAGCAGTACTTC,CASSPYHQGSYEQYF
.,TRBJ1-1,TRBV7-6,12,few,TGTGCCAGCAGCTCCAACTGGGATGAGGCTTTCTTT,CASSSNWDEAFF
TRBD1,TRBJ2-7,TRBV5-1,15,.,TGCGCCAGCAGCTCCACAGGACAGGGGACCTACGAGCAGTACTTC,CASSSTGQGTYEQYF
.,TRBJ2-7,TRBV20-1,14,.,TGCAGTGCCATACTTCGACGAGCCCAGTACGAGCAGTACTTC,CSAILRRAQYEQYF
.,TRBJ1-1,TRBV15,13,.,TGTGCCACCAGCAGAGATCCCCCAGGAGAAGCTTTCTTT,CATSRDPPGEAFF
.,TRBJ2-3,TRBV27,15,.,TGTGCCAGCACCCAAGGGGGTTATGTCACAGATACGCAGTATTTT,CASTQGGYVTDTQYF
.,TRBJ2-4,TRBV10-3,13,many,TGTGCCATCAGTCAACCGGCCCAAAACATTCAGTACTTC,CAISQPAQNIQYF
TRBD2,TRBJ2-1,TRBV9,15,.,TGTGCCAGCAGCGCTGGGGGACTAGCTGGGAATGAGCAGTTCTTC,CASSAGGLAGNEQFF
.,TRBJ1-1,TRBV4-3,14,few,TGCGCCAGCAGCCAAGAGGCGTGGAGGACTGAAGCTTTCTTT,CASSQEAWRTEAFF
.,TRBJ1-5,TRBV19,14,.,TGTGCCAGTAGTATGAACAGCCCCAATCAGCCCCAGCATTTT,CASSMNSPNQPQHF
TRBD1,TRBJ2-5,TRBV2,13,.,TGTGCCAGCACCGGACAGGGTTCAGAGACCCAGTACTTC,CASTGQGSETQYF
.,TRBJ2-1,TRBV4-1,15,.,TGCGCCAGCAGCCACTGGAGGGACAGAAACAATGAGCAGTTCTTC,CASSHWRDRNNEQFF
.,TRBJ2-1,TRBV4-3,15,many,TGCGCCAGCAGCCAAACAGGGAAGTTTAACAATGAGCAGTTCTTC,CASSQTGKFNNEQFF
.,TRBJ1-3,TRBV15,14,.,TGTGCCACCAGCAGAGATGCGGCGGGAAACACCATATATTTT,CATSRDAAGNTIYF
TRBD1,TRBJ2-7,TRBV4-1,17,.,TGCGCCAGCAGCCAAGATTGGAGGACAGGGGTCTCCTACGAGCAGTACTTC,CASSQDWRTGVSYEQYF
TRBD2,TRBJ2-7,TRBV9,15,few,TGTGCCAGCAGCGTCGAGCGGGGGGGCTTCAACGAGCAGTACTTC,CASSVERGGFNEQYF
.,TRBJ2-1,TRBV14,18,once,TGTGCCAGCAGCCGCACTCCGGCGGGACTCACTCCCCTCAATGAGCAGTTCTTC,CASSRTPAGLTPLNEQFF
.,TRBJ2-7,TRBV7-9,14,.,TGTGCCAGCAGCCCTCTCGGGGATACCTACGAGCAGTACTTC,CASSPLGDTYEQYF
.,TRBJ1-5,TRBV12-3/TRBV12-4,15,.,TGTGCCAGCAGTTTAAGGACAGATAGCAATCAGCCCCAGCATTTT,CASSLRTDSNQPQHF
TRBD2,TRBJ2-3,TRBV4-2,17,.,TGTGCCAGCAGCCAAAGAACGGGAGGTGGCGGCACAGATACGCAGTATTTT,CASSQRTGGGGTDTQYF
.,TRBJ1-1,TRBV19,15,.,TGTGCCAGTAGTATGCCCGGACGGATGAACACTGAAGCTTTCTTT,CASSMPGRMNTEAFF
.,TRBJ1-2,TRBV20-1,14,few,TGCAGTGCTACCAAGACAAGACTTAACTATGGCTACACCTTC,CSATKTRLNYGYTF
.,TRBJ2-6,TRBV11-2,19,.,TGTGCCAGCAGCTGGTACTCGTGGCGGGTAGCGGTTGGGGCCAACGTCCTGACTTTC,CASSWYSWRVAVGANVLTF
.,TRBJ2-7,TRBV6-1,14,.,TGTGCCAGCAGTATCCCCGGGAATTTCTACGAGCAGTACTTC,CASSIPGNFYEQYF
.,TRBJ1-1,TRBV20-1,13,few,TGCAGTGCTAGGGAGGTTCTTCACACTGAAGCTTTCTTT,CSAREVLHTEAFF
.,TRBJ1-1,TRBV20-1,11,.,TGCAGTGTTGTGGGGATGACTGAAGCTTTCTTT,CSVVGMTEAFF
.,TRBJ1-4,TRBV28,13,few,TGTGCCAGCAGTTCGGGGGTGGGGTCAGAACTGTTTTTT,CASSSGVGSELFF
.,TRBJ1-2,TRBV12-3/TRBV12-4,17,.,TGTGCCAGCAGTTTACTCCTAGCTACAGGGTCCGGGCATGGCTACACCTTC,CASSLLLATGSGHGYTF
.,TRBJ1-6,TRBV18,14,.,TGTGCCAGCTCACGGCAAGGAACCAATTCACCCCTCCACTTT,CASSRQGTNSPLHF
.,TRBJ2-3,TRBV12-3/TRBV12-4,15,.,TGTGCCAGCAGCCAGCGACAGGTCCCCACAGATACGCAGTATTTT,CASSQRQVPTDTQYF
.,TRBJ2-5,TRBV13,14,few,TGTGCCAGCAGCTTAGGACTGTCGCGGGAGACCCAGTACTTC,CASSLGLSRETQYF
TRBD1,TRBJ1-6,TRBV2,14,.,TGTGCCAGCAGAAAGGACAGGAAGAATTCACCCCTCCACTTT,CASRKDRKNSPLHF
.,TRBJ1-1,TRBV6-1,14,.,TGTGCCAGCGGGGAAGGGCCGCCAGGGACTGAAGCTTTCTTT,CASGEGPPGTEAFF
TRBD2,TRBJ2-7,TRBV20-1,14,.,TGCAGTGCTGGGGACAGCGGGGGGTCCTACGAGCAGTACTTC,CSAGDSGGSYEQYF
.,TRBJ2-5,TRBV7-2,13,.,TGTGCCAGCAGCACCGACCCTGCGCTGACCCAGTACTTC,CASSTDPALTQYF
TRBD2,TRBJ2-5,TRBV5-1,17,.,TGCGCCAGCAGCTTGGGTCTAGCGGGGATATATCAAGAGACCCAGTACTTC,CASSLGLAGIYQETQYF
.,TRBJ1-1,TRBV20-1,14,few,TGCAGTGCTAAGAGAAAGTTGGGAAGCACTGAAGCTTTCTTT,CSAKRKLGSTEAFF
TRBD1,TRBJ2-2,TRBV6-1,15,many,TGTGCCAGCAGAGCCCCGGGACAGGGTGCCGGGGAGCTGTTTTTT,CASRAPGQGAGELFF
.,TRBJ1-1,TRBV12-3/TRBV12-4,14,few,TGTGCCAGCAGTTTAACAGGGATAGACACTGAAGCTTTCTTT,CASSLTGIDTEAFF
TRBD1,TRBJ2-5,TRBV4-3,17,.,TGCGCCAGCAGCCGTCTAATGGGACAGGGAGGTCGAGAGACCCAGTACTTC,CASSRLMGQGGRETQYF
.,TRBJ2-4,TRBV7-8,15,.,TGTGCCAGCAGCCCCTTGGGGCGGGCCAAAAACATTCAGTACTTC,CASSPLGRAKNIQYF
TRBD1,TRBJ2-7,TRBV3-1,16,.,TGTGCCAGCAGCCACTACCGGGACAGGAACCGCTACGAGCAGTACTTC,CASSHYRDRNRYEQYF
.,TRBJ1-1,TRBV9,13,.,TGTGCCAGCAGCGCTTGGAGGAACACTGAAGCTTTCTTT,CASSAWRNTEAFF
.,TRBJ2-4,TRBV12-3/TRBV12-4,18,few,TGTGCCAGCTCTCCCCGAGGGGAGTGGACCTTAGCCAAAAACATTCAGTACTTC,CASSPRGEWTLAKNIQYF
TRBD2,TRBJ2-2,TRBV5-1,17,.,TGCGCCAGCAGCAGGGAACTAGCGGGGATGAACACCGGGGAGCTGTTTTTT,CASSRELAGMNTGELFF
TRBD2,TRBJ2-1,TRBV3-1,12,few,TGTGCCAGCAGCCTGGGACTAGGGGTCCCGTTCTTC,CASSLGLGVPFF
.,TRBJ2-5,TRBV6-1,17,few,TGTGCCAGCAGCCCAAGCCCCGGGACACGGACCTTGGGGACCCAGTACTTC,CASSPSPGTRTLGTQYF
.,TRBJ1-1,TRBV5-1,16,few,TGCGCCAGCAGCTTGTGGTTCCTTCCGTCGCGCACTGAAGCTTTCTTT,CASSLWFLPSRTEAFF
TRBD1,TRBJ1-2,TRBV5-1,15,.,TGCGCCAGCACCTTTGGACAGGGGGATCTCTATGGCTACACCTTC,CASTFGQGDLYGYTF